This TCR beta chain was sequenced during a study of shared T cell receptors in the human thymus (dated by TCRdb to about 2021). About the study as a whole: The study examined how the human thymus generates shared, self-reactive T-cell receptor alpha chains.

In the germline V gene, CDR1 corresponds to SGHDN and CDR2 to FVKESK. The CDR3 spans 18 residues, from the cysteine through the phenylalanine. This entry keeps only the CDR3 DNA: 54 bases, framed from base 1. Relative to germline, V is missing 5 bases and J is missing 5 bases, with 14 bases of the junction outside any gene match. The library was made by the immunoSEQ multiplex PCR assay. Here the immuneACCESS table is served through TCRdb, limited to in-frame sequences with V and J called. Missing clones are a known gap in these copies; in checked studies unresolved V genes cover under half, and the rest lacks a known reason. Recorded for this sample are roughly 550,000 clones; approximately 80% of them occurred a single time. About 0.013% of the sample lies in the top ten. Points on this clone: The antigen it binds to is not known. Nothing much larger sits one base from this clone, and base qualities are not available.

The data were also submitted as part of a second study, on human thymus T cells. The second source states: Donors were immunologically healthy infants undergoing open corrective cardiac surgery for congenital heart defects in Finland. The thymus tissue came from surgical resects taken out during corrective cardiac surgery. Both the thymic and the peripheral blood repertoires appeared to show biased V and J gene segment usage. According to the related research, thymic TCR repertoires were highly overlapping among unrelated individuals. The study characterized TCR alpha and beta repertoires from about 8 infant thymus samples and four related peripheral blood samples. Donor ages ranging from roughly 7 to 250 days were recorded, and six or seven male and a couple of female infants were included in the cohort. Thymocytes were mechanically released from the tissue and were stored as pellets of about 9-33 million cells at -70 degrees C. A QIAsymphony instrument was used to extract genomic DNA from frozen cell pellets. Using the immunoSEQ multiplex PCR assay, the TCRB and TCRAD loci were amplified from a standardized quantity of quality-controlled genomic DNA. The amplicons spanned the V(D)J region and were long enough to cover the CDR3 and allow V and J genes to be identified. The commercial immunoSEQ service was used to sequence amplicons on an Illumina platform. Primer bias and sequencing errors were corrected using previously described methods, and TCRAD and TCRB definitions followed the IMGT database. Repertoires were analysed with immunoSEQ Analyzer 3.0 and VDJTools, covering basic statistics, V/J segment usage, diversity estimates, rarefaction and pairwise overlap. Diversity was estimated using the Chao1, ChaoE, Efron-Thisted, Shannon and inverse Simpson indices, and was also estimated on datasets down-sampled to the size of the smallest sample. Repertoire overlap was determined by strict matching of CDR3 nucleotide sequence, V gene and J gene, and Jaccard-based multidimensional scaling clustering was applied. On average, thymus samples yielded roughly 800,000 unique TCRB clonotypes, whereas blood samples yielded some 80,000.

Material for sequencing was thymocytes. The chain links TRBV14 with TRBJ2-3, and 12 junction bases match TRBD2. This TCR was recovered from a boy younger than two with a congenital heart defect. Donor details come from another sample of the same person, matched by shared clones. The nucleotide sequence is given as TGTGCCAGCAGCAAAAGGCAGAATCTAGCGGGAGGGATAGATACGCAGTATTTT. Its protein product is CASSKRQNLAGGIDTQYF.